This TCR beta chain was recorded in a study of shared clonotypes between healthy human individuals. The ends lost 5 bases at V and 6 bases at J; junction bases unmatched: 12. From germline, CDR1 is SGHTA and CDR2 FQGNSA. The CDR3 is made up of 17 amino acids. Naive CD8 isolation took CD45RO-negative cells positively selected for CCR7 and excluded terminally differentiated effector memory CD45RA+ cells. Among the donors, all were Caucasian adults who lived in Nashville, Tennessee. On this clone itself: Its antigen is currently unknown.

About 30,000 T cell genomes, or 200 ng DNA, went into the sorted-subset replicate PCRs. Some clones are missing from TCRdb's copy, which holds only in-frame ones; the method was immunoSEQ multiplex PCR. This sample has about 820,000 clones; almost 95% occur once, and the top ten carry more than 20%. Findings of the study overall: Sharing of clonotypes among donors was expected to vary with sequencing depth. In contrast to clonotypes shared by all four donors, non-shared clonotypes had lower generation probabilities.

The chain employs TRBV7-2 and TRBJ2-2; 10 positions agree with TRBD2. Sequenced sample: naive CD8+ T cells sorted from blood. The receptor's source is a man younger than 40 in good health. Here the CDR3 reads CASSEGVSGRAAGELFF. In nucleotides, the CDR3 is TGTGCCAGCAGCGAAGGGGTGAGCGGGAGGGCCGCCGGGGAGCTGTTTTTT.